The entry below describes one T cell receptor (beta chain). This specimen belongs to a study of blood T cell repertoires in COVID-19. Study at large: The analysed material was cDNA or gDNA that came from T cells, B-cell-depleted T cells, or PBMCs.

V shed 5 bases and J shed 5 bases, with 18 bases lying between them. The V gene's germline CDR1 is SEHNR and CDR2 FQNEAQ (reference sequence). The CDR3 loop spans 15 amino acids. Under the authors' procedure: Nucleated cell number was recorded as an estimate derived from reference gene primer amplification. The repertoire was sequenced with immunoSEQ multiplex PCR; TCRdb's copy has only in-frame clones and lacks some. V and J calls and clone size are those listed in that table; D and trimming were worked out from the DNA. The sample lists approximately 340,000 clones; 91% were seen once. Allocation to cohorts depended on clinical history reported by the participants.

The rearrangement links TRBV7-9 to TRBJ1-2; possible D gene TRBD1, 5 bases. The specimen was PBMCs or T cells enriched from blood (not recorded which). This clonotype was sampled from a woman aged 40-49 years who had been exposed to COVID-19. CDR3 bases: TGTGCCAGCAGCGGGACCGCGACTAGGGCGTATGGCTACACCTTC. This gives the protein CASSGTATRAYGYTF.